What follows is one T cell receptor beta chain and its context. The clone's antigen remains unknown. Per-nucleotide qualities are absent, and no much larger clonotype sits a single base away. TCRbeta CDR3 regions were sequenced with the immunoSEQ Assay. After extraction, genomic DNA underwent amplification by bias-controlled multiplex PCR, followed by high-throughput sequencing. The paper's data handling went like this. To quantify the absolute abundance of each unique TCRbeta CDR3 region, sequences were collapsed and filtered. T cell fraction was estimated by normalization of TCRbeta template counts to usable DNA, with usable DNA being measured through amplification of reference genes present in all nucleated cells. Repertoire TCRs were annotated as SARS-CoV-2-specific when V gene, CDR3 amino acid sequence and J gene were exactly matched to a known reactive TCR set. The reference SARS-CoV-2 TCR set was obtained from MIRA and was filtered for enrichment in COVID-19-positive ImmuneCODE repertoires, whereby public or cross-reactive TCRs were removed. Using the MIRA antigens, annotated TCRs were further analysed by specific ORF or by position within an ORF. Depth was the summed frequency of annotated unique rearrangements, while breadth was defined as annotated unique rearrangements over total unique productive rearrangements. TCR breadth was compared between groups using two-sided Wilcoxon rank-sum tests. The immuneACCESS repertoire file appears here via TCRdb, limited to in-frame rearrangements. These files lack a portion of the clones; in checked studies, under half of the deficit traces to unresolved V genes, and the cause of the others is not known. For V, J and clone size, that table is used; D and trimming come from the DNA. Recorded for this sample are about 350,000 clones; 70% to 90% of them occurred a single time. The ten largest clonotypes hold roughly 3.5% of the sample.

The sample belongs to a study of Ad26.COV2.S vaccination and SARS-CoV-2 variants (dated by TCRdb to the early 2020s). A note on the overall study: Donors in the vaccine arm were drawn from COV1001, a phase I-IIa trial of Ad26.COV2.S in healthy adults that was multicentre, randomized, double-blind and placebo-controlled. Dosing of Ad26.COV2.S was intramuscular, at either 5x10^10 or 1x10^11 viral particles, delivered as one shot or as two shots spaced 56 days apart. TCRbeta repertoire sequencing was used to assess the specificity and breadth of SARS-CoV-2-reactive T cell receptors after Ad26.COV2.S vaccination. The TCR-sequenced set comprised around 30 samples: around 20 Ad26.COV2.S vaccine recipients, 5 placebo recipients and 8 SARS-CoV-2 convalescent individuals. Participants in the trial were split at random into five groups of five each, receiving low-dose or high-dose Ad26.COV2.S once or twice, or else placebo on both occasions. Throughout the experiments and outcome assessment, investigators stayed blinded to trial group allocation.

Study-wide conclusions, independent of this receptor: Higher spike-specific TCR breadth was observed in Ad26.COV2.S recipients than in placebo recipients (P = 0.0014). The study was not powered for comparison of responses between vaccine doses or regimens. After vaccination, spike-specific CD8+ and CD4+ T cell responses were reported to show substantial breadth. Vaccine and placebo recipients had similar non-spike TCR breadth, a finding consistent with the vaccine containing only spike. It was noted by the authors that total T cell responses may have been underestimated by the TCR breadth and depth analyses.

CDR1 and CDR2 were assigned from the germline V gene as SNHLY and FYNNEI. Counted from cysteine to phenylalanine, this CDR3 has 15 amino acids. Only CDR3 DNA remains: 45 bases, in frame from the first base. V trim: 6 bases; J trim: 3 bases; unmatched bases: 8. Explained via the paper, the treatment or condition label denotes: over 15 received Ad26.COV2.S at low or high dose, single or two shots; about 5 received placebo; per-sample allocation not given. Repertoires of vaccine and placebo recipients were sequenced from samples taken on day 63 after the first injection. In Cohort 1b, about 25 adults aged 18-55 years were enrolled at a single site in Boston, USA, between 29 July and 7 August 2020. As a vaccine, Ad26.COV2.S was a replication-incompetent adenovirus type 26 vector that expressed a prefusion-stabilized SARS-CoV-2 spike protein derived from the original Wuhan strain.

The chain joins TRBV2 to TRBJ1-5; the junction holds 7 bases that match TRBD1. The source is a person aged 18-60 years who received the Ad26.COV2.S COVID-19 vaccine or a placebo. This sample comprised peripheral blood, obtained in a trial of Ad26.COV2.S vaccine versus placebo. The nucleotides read TGTGCCAGCAGGCTGGGACAGAAAGACAATCAGCCCCAGCATTTT. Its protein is CASRLGQKDNQPQHF.